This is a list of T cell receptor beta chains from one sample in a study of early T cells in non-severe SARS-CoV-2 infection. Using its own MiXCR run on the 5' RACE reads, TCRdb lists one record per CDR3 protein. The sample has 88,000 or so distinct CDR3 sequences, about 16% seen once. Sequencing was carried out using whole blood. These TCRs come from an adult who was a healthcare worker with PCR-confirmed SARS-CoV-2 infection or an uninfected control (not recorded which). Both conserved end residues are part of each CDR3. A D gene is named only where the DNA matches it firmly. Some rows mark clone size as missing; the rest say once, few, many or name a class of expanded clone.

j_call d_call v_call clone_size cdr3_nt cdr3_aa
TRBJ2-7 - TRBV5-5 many TGTGCCAGCAGCGCAGGGGCAGTTGAGTACGAGCAGTACTTC CASSAGAVEYEQYF
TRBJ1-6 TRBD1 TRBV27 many TGTGCCAGCAGGACAGGGGCCGGGGGAAAGTCACCCCTCCACTTT CASRTGAGGKSPLHF
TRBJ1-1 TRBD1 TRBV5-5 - TGTGCCAGCAGCTTACAACACGCCCGACAGGGGGCTGAAGCTTTCTTT CASSLQHARQGAEAFF
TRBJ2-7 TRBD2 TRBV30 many TGTGCCTGGAGTTCTCTAGCGGGAACGAGCGAGCAGTACTTC CAWSSLAGTSEQYF
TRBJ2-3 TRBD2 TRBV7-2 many TGTGCCAGCAGCTTAGCGGGACTAGCGGGAGTGGATACGCAGTATTTT CASSLAGLAGVDTQYF
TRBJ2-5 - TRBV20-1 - TGCAGTGCTAGTGGTCCTGGGTCCCAGTACTTC CSASGPGSQYF
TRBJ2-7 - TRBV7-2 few TGTGCCAGCAGCCCGACAGGCGGGACCTACGAGCGGTACTTC CASSPTGGTYERYF
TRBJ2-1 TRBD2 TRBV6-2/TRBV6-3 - TGTGCCAGCAGTTCCCACTCGACTAGCGGTCCGTTCTTC CASSSHSTSGPFF
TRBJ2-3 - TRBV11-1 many TGTGCCAGCAGCTTAGACAGGACCACAGATACGCAGTATTTT CASSLDRTTDTQYF
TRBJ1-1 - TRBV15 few TGTGCCACCAGCAGCCTGGACCGTGAGAACACTGAAGCTTTCTTT CATSSLDRENTEAFF
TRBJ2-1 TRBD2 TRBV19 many TGTGCCAGTAGCCCGTTCCGCGGGAGGTGGGACAATGAGCAGTTCTTC CASSPFRGRWDNEQFF
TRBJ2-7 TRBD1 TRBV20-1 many TGCAGTGCAAACGACCGGGACAGGGGCTCCTACGAGCAGTACTTC CSANDRDRGSYEQYF
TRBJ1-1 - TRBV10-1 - TGCGCCAGCAGTGAGTCAAGGTCCGGTACTGAAGCTTTCTTT CASSESRSGTEAFF
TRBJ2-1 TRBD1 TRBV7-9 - TGTGCCAGCAGCCCAAGGACAGGGTACTCGGGAGTCGCCTACAATGAGCAGTTCTTC CASSPRTGYSGVAYNEQFF
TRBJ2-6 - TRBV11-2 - TGTGCCAGCAGCTCAGCTGCTGAGTCCTCTGGGGCCAACGTCCTGACTTTC CASSSAAESSGANVLTF
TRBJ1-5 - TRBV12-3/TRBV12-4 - TGTGCCAGCAGCGGGGGCGGAGGCCAGCCCCAGCATTTT CASSGGGGQPQHF
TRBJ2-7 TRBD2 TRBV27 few TGTGCCAGCAGTTACGCGGGACTAGCGGCCAGAGGGGGTACTTACGAGCAGTACTTC CASSYAGLAARGGTYEQYF
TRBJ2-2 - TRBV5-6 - TGTGCCAGCAGCTTTTCGACAGGTACCGGGGAGCTGTTTTTT CASSFSTGTGELFF